The 24 T cell receptor beta chains in this list originate from one sample, sequenced in a study of T cell responses to AZD1222 COVID-19 vaccine. Clones were sequenced by immunoSEQ multiplex PCR, and TCRdb holds only the in-frame ones, with some missing. The profile shows 95,000 to 150,000 clones, around 92% of them singletons. Sequencing used peripheral blood, obtained on day 0 of AZD1222 vaccination. These receptors originate from an adult in good health.

This chain uses TRBV11-2 with TRBJ2-2, with D unresolved. The length of the CDR3 is 15 residues. The germline V and J ends were trimmed by 0 bases and 0 bases, with 5 bases remaining between them. Germline lookup yields CDR1 SGHAT and CDR2 FQNNGV. CDR3 region: CASSLDGANTGELFF. CDR3 in DNA: TGTGCCAGCAGCTTAGACGGAGCGAACACCGGGGAGCTGTTTTTT.

V and J are TRBV27 and TRBJ1-1; TRBD1 aligns across 7 bases. V trimming: 6 bases; J trimming: 4 bases; junction bases outside the gene matches: 5. The CDR3 contains 13 residues. CDR1 is MNHEY, CDR2 SMNVEV, per germline (reference sequence). In DNA form, the CDR3 reads TGTGCCAGCAGCCTGGGACAGTCCACTGAAGCTTTCTTT. Translation: CASSLGQSTEAFF.

This sequence joins TRBV23-1 and TRBJ2-2, with D perhaps matching TRBD1 or TRBD2 (5 bases each). TRBV23-1 is an open reading frame whose function is uncertain. The CDR3 contains 18 residues. V gave up 2 bases and J gave up 0 bases, with 16 bases separating them. In DNA, the CDR3 is TGCGCCAGCAGTCAAGGAGCTAGTCAGGGACCGAACACCGGGGAGCTGTTTTTT. Translated, it gives CASSQGASQGPNTGELFF.

The rearrangement joins TRBV4-1 to TRBJ2-5, with unresolved D. This CDR3 has 14 amino acids. Germline assignment: CDR1 MGHRA and CDR2 YSYEKL. Trimming took off 0 bases at V and 4 bases at J, with 9 bases between the two ends. The CDR3 reads CASSQENWGETQYF. In DNA, the CDR3 is TGCGCCAGCAGCCAAGAAAACTGGGGAGAGACCCAGTACTTC.

V is TRBV7-2 and J is TRBJ2-7; D gene uncertain. This CDR3 comprises 15 residues. CDR1 is SGHTA and CDR2 is FQGNSA in the germline V gene. The V end lost 1 base, the J end lost 3 bases, and 13 bases lay between the germline ends. The CDR3 nucleotides are TGTGCCAGCAGCTTAGGACACGGATTCTACTACGAGCAGTACTTC. Protein product: CASSLGHGFYYEQYF.

This clone has just a few counts. The chain uses TRBV19 and TRBJ1-1; TRBD1 matches at 7 bases. V trimming: 6 bases; J trimming: 9 bases; junction bases outside the gene matches: 13. This CDR3 region has 14 residues. Germline V gene data show CDR1 as LNHDA and CDR2 as SQIVND (reference sequence). This chain's CDR3 is CASSLWTGGSQAFF. The CDR3 DNA reads TGTGCCAGTAGCCTATGGACAGGCGGGAGTCAAGCTTTCTTT.

CDR3 sequence: CASSLFGEMNTEAFF. The CDR3 DNA follows: TGTGCCAGCAGTTTATTCGGGGAGATGAACACTGAAGCTTTCTTT. The chain links TRBV28 to TRBJ1-1; D ambiguous. This CDR3 has 15 residues. V dropped 1 base and J dropped 0 bases, with 9 bases sitting between them. CDR1 MDHEN and CDR2 SYDVKM come from the germline V gene.

The CDR3 protein is CASTPRSASYNEQFF. The CDR3 DNA is TGTGCCAGCACCCCCAGGAGCGCTTCCTACAATGAGCAGTTCTTC. This sequence joins TRBV13 and TRBJ2-1; D uncertain. With 7 bases removed from V and 1 base from J, the gap between germline ends came to 14 bases. The germline CDR1 and CDR2 sequences are PRHDT and FYEKMQ (reference sequence). The CDR3 is 15 residues long.

There are a few counts of this clone. V usage is TRBV13 and J usage is TRBJ1-1; D call uncertain. V lost 0 bases, J lost 2 bases, and 13 bases lay in between. Germline V gene sequence: CDR1 PRHDT, CDR2 FYEKMQ (reference sequence). The CDR3 is 16 residues long. CDR3: CASSLGSGGSNTEAFF. CDR3 in DNA: TGTGCCAGCAGCTTAGGATCAGGAGGCTCCAACACTGAAGCTTTCTTT.

The chain combines TRBV6-5 with TRBJ2-3, with 7 bases identical to TRBD2. The CDR3 contains 15 residues. With 5 bases clipped from V and 4 bases from J, the junction kept 9 bases outside the gene matches. Germline assignment: CDR1 MNHEY and CDR2 SVGAGI. The CDR3 coding sequence is TGTGCCAGCAGTCACGGGGGGAAAGGGGCAGATACGCAGTATTTT. Translation: CASSHGGKGADTQYF.

The chain links TRBV5-4 to TRBJ1-2; TRBD1 might be the D (5 bases). Per germline, CDR1 SGHNT and CDR2 YYREEE (reference sequence). The length of the CDR3 is 15 residues. With 0 bases removed from V and 2 bases from J, the gap between germline ends came to 11 bases. The CDR3 is CASSLGRAKNYGYTF. The CDR3 bases are TGTGCCAGCAGCTTGGGCAGGGCAAAAAACTATGGCTACACCTTC.

V usage is TRBV3-1 (or the pseudogene TRBV3-2) and J usage is TRBJ1-6, with TRBD1 matching over 8 bases. CDR1 and CDR2 from the germline V gene are LGHDT and YNNKEL (reference sequence). V shed 6 bases and J 6 bases; nucleotides not matched to a gene: 7. CDR3 size: 15 residues. CDR3 region: CASRNTGGSNSPLHF. CDR3 DNA: TGTGCCAGCAGGAATACAGGGGGAAGTAATTCACCCCTCCACTTT.

The chain employs TRBV2 and TRBJ1-6; maybe TRBD1 (6 bases). Per the germline V gene, CDR1 is SNHLY and CDR2 is FYNNEI. Deletions cut 7 bases from V and 2 bases from J, with 18 bases between. The CDR3 is 17 amino acids. The CDR3 region has the DNA TGTGCCAGCACCCAGGGGCCGGGGGGAGCCTATAATTCACCCCTCCACTTT. Its translation: CASTQGPGGAYNSPLHF.

The rearrangement uses TRBV4-1 and TRBJ2-2, with 12 bases lining up with TRBD2. Germline CDR1 reads MGHRA; CDR2 reads YSYEKL. This CDR3 comprises 17 residues. Trimming at V came to 0 bases and at J to 6 bases, leaving 5 bases not matched to a gene. CDR3 nucleotides: TGCGCCAGCAGCCAAGATCTAGCGGGAGGGCCTCCCGGGGAGCTGTTTTTT. Amino acids: CASSQDLAGGPPGELFF.

This sequence joins TRBV13 and TRBJ1-1; D is perhaps TRBD1 (6 bases). The CDR3 is 15 amino acids. The V end lost 0 bases, the J end lost 4 bases, and 12 bases lay between the germline ends. Germline lookup yields CDR1 PRHDT and CDR2 FYEKMQ (reference sequence). This chain's CDR3 is CASSLGRGQPTEAFF. The CDR3 DNA sequence: TGTGCCAGCAGCTTAGGCCGGGGGCAGCCCACTGAAGCTTTCTTT.

The rearrangement links TRBV7-2 to TRBJ1-2; TRBD1 aligns across 7 bases. With V trimmed by 1 base and J by 6 bases, 11 bases remained unmatched. Germline V gene sequence: CDR1 SGHTA, CDR2 FQGNSA. This CDR3 is built from 16 residues. The CDR3 region is CASSLEPGQRGDGYTF. DNA of the CDR3: TGTGCCAGCAGCTTAGAACCGGGACAGAGGGGTGATGGCTACACCTTC.

The rearrangement joins TRBV3-1 (or the pseudogene TRBV3-2) to TRBJ1-4; D uncertain. Germline V lookup: CDR1 LGHDT, CDR2 YNNKEL (reference sequence). This CDR3 comprises 15 residues. V was trimmed by 1 base and J by 8 bases, leaving 14 bases between them. CDR3: CASSQASGSIEKLFF. Here the CDR3 DNA reads TGTGCCAGCAGCCAAGCGTCCGGGTCTATAGAAAAACTGTTTTTT.

The rearrangement uses TRBV6-1 and TRBJ2-3; 12 nucleotides agree with TRBD2. Germline V gene data show CDR1 as MNHNS and CDR2 as SASEGT. Germline trimming cut 1 base from V and 6 bases from J; bases unmatched to any gene: 8. The CDR3 extends over 17 amino acids. The CDR3 DNA is TGTGCCAGCAGTGAAGGGCCTAGCGGGGGGGCCTGGGATACGCAGTATTTT. Protein: CASSEGPSGGAWDTQYF.

The chain is built from TRBV20-1 and TRBJ1-6; no definite D call. Germline CDR1 DFQATT, CDR2 SNEGSKA (reference sequence). V was clipped by 6 bases and J by 8 bases, with 5 bases between them. The CDR3 is 10 residues long. The CDR3 region has the DNA TGCAGTGCGGGAGATTCACCCCTCCACTTT. Protein sequence: CSAGDSPLHF.

This chain joins TRBV4-1 and TRBJ2-1; 9 bases align to TRBD2. From germline, CDR1 is MGHRA and CDR2 YSYEKL. This CDR3 is 16 amino acids long. The trim removed 3 bases at V and 10 bases at J, leaving 13 bases unmatched. CDR3 coding DNA: TGCGCCAGCAGCCACGTTAGCGGGAGTATCCCCATGGAGCAGTTCTTC. This gives the protein CASSHVSGSIPMEQFF.

J is TRBJ1-1 and V is TRBV4-1; 12 bases match TRBD1. Germline loops: CDR1 MGHRA, CDR2 YSYEKL. J was trimmed by 4 bases and V by 1 base; bases with no gene match: 16. The CDR3 totals 20 residues. CDR3 coding DNA: TGCGCCAGCAGCCAAGTCCCTGACGAGGGACAGGGGGCAGAGAGCACTGAAGCTTTCTTT. This encodes CASSQVPDEGQGAESTEAFF.

V gene TRBV20-1 combines with J gene TRBJ1-4, with D uncertain. Trimming removed 3 bases at V and 6 bases at J, with 8 bases between. Germline loops: CDR1 DFQATT, CDR2 SNEGSKA (reference sequence). This CDR3 region has 12 residues. The CDR3 nucleotides read TGCAGTGCTAGTAGGCGGGATGAAAAACTGTTTTTT. It specifies CSASRRDEKLFF.

This chain links TRBV2 with TRBJ1-5, with TRBD1 matching over 8 bases. After removal of 6 bases from V and 4 bases from J, the junction contained 8 bases not matched to a gene. The germline V gene has CDR1 SNHLY and CDR2 FYNNEI. The CDR3 extends over 15 amino acids. The CDR3, as DNA: TGTGCCAGCAGCCCCGACAGGGGTGAAAATCAGCCCCAGCATTTT. Translated: CASSPDRGENQPQHF.

J is TRBJ1-5 and V is TRBV19; D is possibly TRBD1 (6 bases). The germline CDR1 and CDR2 sequences are LNHDA and SQIVND (reference sequence). This CDR3 spans 16 amino acids. V lost 3 bases and J lost 4, with 16 bases in between. The CDR3 is CASSMRPGEANQPQHF. The CDR3 coding sequence is TGTGCCAGTAGTATGAGGCCAGGGGAGGCGAATCAGCCCCAGCATTTT.